Listed here are 5 T cell receptor beta chains from one sample, sequenced in a study of type 1 regulatory T cells. The antigens of these receptors remain unknown. TCRdb called the reads again in MiXCR, with one record for every CDR3 protein. The sample lists tens of thousands of distinct CDR3 sequences; about two thirds were seen once. Material: cultured T cells, either the whole culture or a sorted T cell fraction (not recorded which). Subset defined: Tr1-enriched cell product generated in vitro against host alloantigens. These receptors were taken from a human donor in good health.

This clonotype appeared once. V usage is TRBV7-9 and J usage is TRBJ1-4; D perhaps matches TRBD1 (6 bases). V lost 0 bases and J 11 bases, leaving 13 bases between the germline ends. The CDR3 contains 14 residues. Per germline, CDR1 SEHNR and CDR2 FQNEAQ (reference sequence). Here the CDR3 reads CASSLAGWGRKLFF. Written as DNA, the CDR3 is TGTGCCAGCAGCTTAGCTGGATGGGGGCGGAAACTGTTTTTT.

The chain links TRBV9 to TRBJ2-5; either TRBD1 or TRBD2 may supply D (5 bases each). V shed 3 bases and J shed 4 bases, with 13 bases lying between them. This CDR3 is 14 amino acids long. CDR1 is SGDLS, CDR2 YYNGEE, per germline. CDR3 bases: TGTGCCAGCAGCGCCGGGACCTTGGTAGAGACCCAGTACTTC. Its translation is CASSAGTLVETQYF.

The CDR3 is CASSPGQLLAIYVYGYTF. The CDR3 DNA sequence: TGCGCCAGCAGCCCCGGACAGCTGCTCGCCATCTACGTTTATGGCTACACCTTC. V and J are TRBV5-1 and TRBJ1-2; TRBD1 might be the D (6 bases). In germline, CDR1 is SGHRS, CDR2 YFSETQ. The germline V and J ends were trimmed by 4 bases and 5 bases, with 27 bases remaining between them. This CDR3 region has 18 residues.

This chain links TRBV15 with TRBJ2-2, with 7 bases identical to TRBD2. The CDR3 consists of 17 residues. The V and J ends lost 2 bases and 0 bases, in that order; junction bases with no gene match: 6. Germline loops: CDR1 LNHNV, CDR2 YYDKDF (reference sequence). CDR3: CATSRPGRGPNTGELFF. The DNA for the CDR3 is TGTGCCACCAGCAGACCTGGGAGGGGACCGAACACCGGGGAGCTGTTTTTT.

The chain couples TRBV7-9 to TRBJ1-2; weak D call: TRBD1 (5 bases). Germline V gives CDR1 SEHNR, CDR2 FQNEAQ (reference sequence). The V and J ends lost 5 bases and 8 bases respectively, with 24 bases between them. The CDR3 extends over 16 amino acids. CDR3 amino acids: CASSHSRGVFLQGYTF. The CDR3 coding sequence is TGTGCCAGCAGCCATAGCCGGGGGGTGTTTCTTCAGGGCTACACCTTC.